This TCR beta chain was identified during a study of cytomegalovirus exposure and HLA in healthy donors. Study-level information: In a previous analysis, about 100 million unique TCR beta sequences were found from about 190 million T cells.

V was clipped by 1 base and J by 6 bases; unmatched bases: 9. Germline CDR1 and CDR2: LNHDA and SQIVND (reference sequence). The CDR3 loop spans 16 amino acids. This clone appeared a single time. Its specificity is unknown. In the PCR, 60 Vbeta and 13 Jbeta primers were used. Produced via immunoSEQ multiplex PCR; TCRdb's table is partial and in-frame only. The sample lists roughly 56,000 clones; 70% to 80% were seen once. Study conclusions and caveats: It was assumed in the presence/absence analyses that sequencing depth was roughly uniform across donors. Researchers reported in a later analysis that a missense DCLRE1C variant was tied to TCR beta V- and J-gene trimming. For most TCR beta V segments, an earlier analysis put the productive rate at about 87% or about 30% of the time.

The source of this sequence is a man aged 45-65 years in good health and CMV-seropositive. The sample taken for sequencing was PBMCs. The chain carries TRBV19 and TRBJ1-1, with 9 bases fitting TRBD1. This CDR3 reads CASSIGGTGSGAEAFF. CDR3 nucleotide sequence: TGTGCCAGTAGTATAGGGGGGACAGGGAGTGGCGCTGAAGCTTTCTTT.